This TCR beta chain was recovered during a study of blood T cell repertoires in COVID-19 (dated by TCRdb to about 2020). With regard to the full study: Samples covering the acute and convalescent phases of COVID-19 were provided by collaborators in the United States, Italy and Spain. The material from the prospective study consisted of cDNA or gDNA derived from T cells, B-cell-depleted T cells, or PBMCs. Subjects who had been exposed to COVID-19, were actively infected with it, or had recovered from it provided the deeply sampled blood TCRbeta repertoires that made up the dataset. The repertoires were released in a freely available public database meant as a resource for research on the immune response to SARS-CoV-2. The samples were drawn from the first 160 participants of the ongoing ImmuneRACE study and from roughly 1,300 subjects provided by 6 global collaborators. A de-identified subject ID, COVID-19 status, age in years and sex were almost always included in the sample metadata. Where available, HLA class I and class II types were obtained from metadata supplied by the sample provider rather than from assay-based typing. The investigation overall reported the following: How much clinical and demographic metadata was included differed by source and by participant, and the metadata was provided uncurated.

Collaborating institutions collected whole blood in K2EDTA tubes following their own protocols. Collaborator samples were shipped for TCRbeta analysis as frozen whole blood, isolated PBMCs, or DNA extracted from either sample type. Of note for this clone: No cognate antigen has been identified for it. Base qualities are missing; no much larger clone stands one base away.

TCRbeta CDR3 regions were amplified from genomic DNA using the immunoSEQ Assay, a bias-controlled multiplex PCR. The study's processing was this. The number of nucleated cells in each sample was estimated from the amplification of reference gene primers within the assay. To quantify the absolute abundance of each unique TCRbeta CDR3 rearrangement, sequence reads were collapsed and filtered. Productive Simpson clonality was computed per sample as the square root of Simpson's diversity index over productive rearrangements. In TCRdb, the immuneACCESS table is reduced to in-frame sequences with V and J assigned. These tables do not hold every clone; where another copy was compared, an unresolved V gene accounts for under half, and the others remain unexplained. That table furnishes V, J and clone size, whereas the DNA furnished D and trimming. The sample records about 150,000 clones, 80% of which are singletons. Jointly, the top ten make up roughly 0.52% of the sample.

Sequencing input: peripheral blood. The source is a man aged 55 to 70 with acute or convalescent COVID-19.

The DNA reads as follows: TGTGCCAGCAGTTCCATGGGCAGGACTGAAGCTTTCTTT. Its translation is CASSSMGRTEAFF. Rearrangement joined TRBV7-9 to TRBJ1-1, with the D gene not confidently named. Taken from the germline V gene (reference sequence), the CDR1 and CDR2 loops are SEHNR and FQNEAQ. The CDR3 runs 13 residues from the cysteine to the phenylalanine. The retained sequence is limited to the CDR3, 39 bases, with the frame set at the first base. Trimming costs V 6 bases and J 5 bases, and their ends lie 13 bases apart.